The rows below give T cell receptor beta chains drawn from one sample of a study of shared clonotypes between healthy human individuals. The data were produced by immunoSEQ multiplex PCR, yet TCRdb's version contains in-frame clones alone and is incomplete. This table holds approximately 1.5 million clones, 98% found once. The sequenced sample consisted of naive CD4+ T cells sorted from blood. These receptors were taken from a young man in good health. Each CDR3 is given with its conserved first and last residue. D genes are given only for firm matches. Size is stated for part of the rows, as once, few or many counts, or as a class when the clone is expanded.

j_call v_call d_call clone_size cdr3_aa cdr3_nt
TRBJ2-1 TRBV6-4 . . CASSDSIIAMGEQFF TGTGCCAGCAGTGACAGTATAATTGCGATGGGTGAGCAGTTCTTC
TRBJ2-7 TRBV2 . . CASTPKGRGVPYEQYF TGTGCCAGCACTCCCAAGGGGAGAGGGGTTCCCTACGAGCAGTACTTC
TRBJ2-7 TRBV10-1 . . CASSMGPLGEQYF TGCGCCAGCAGCATGGGGCCTCTGGGCGAGCAGTACTTC
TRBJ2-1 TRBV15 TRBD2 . CATSVGGWTSGYNEQFF TGTGCCACCAGCGTTGGGGGGTGGACTAGCGGTTACAATGAGCAGTTCTTC
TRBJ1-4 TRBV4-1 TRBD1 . CASSQPRDSGGALFF TGCGCCAGCAGCCAACCGAGGGACAGCGGAGGTGCACTGTTTTTT
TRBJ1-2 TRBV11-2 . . CASSLDPVVRGGYTF TGTGCCAGCAGCTTAGATCCTGTAGTCCGAGGGGGCTACACCTTC
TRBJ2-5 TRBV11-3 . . CASSQGAFETQYF TGTGCCAGCAGCCAAGGTGCCTTTGAGACCCAGTACTTC
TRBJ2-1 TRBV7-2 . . CASSPAVEVPRWFF TGTGCCAGCAGCCCCGCGGTGGAGGTTCCTCGGTGGTTCTTC
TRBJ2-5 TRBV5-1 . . CASSLGQIIETQYF TGCGCCAGCAGCTTAGGACAGATCATAGAGACCCAGTACTTC
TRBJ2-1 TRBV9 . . CASSVPGSPYNEQFF TGTGCCAGCAGCGTTCCCGGGAGCCCCTACAATGAGCAGTTCTTC
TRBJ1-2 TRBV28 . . CASSSPLGAGGDGYTF TGTGCCAGCAGTTCACCCCTCGGAGCGGGGGGGGATGGCTACACCTTC
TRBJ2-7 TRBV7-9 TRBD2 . CASSLTSGSGMYEQYF TGTGCCAGCAGCCTTACTAGCGGGAGTGGGATGTACGAGCAGTACTTC
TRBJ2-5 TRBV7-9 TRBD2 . CASSRLAGGGETQYF TGTGCCAGCAGCCGACTAGCGGGAGGAGGAGAGACCCAGTACTTC
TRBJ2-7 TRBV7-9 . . CASSSRQYEHQYF TGTGCCAGCAGCTCACGACAGTACGAGCATCAGTACTTC
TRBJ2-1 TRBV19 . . CASSATTYNEQFF TGTGCCAGTAGTGCTACTACCTACAATGAGCAGTTCTTC
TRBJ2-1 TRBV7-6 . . CASSLQGNEQFF TGTGCCAGCAGCTTACAGGGTAATGAGCAGTTCTTC
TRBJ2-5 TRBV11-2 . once CASSWGTSETQYF TGTGCCAGCAGCTGGGGGACTTCAGAGACCCAGTACTTC
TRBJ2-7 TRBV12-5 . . CASGHTRQSPPAHYEQYF TGTGCTAGTGGACATACTAGACAGAGCCCCCCAGCCCATTACGAGCAGTACTTC
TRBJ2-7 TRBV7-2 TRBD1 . CASSGGQVGEQYF TGTGCCAGCAGCGGGGGACAGGTGGGCGAGCAGTACTTC
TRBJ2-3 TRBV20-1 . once CSARDGGAQYF TGCAGTGCTAGAGATGGGGGTGCGCAGTATTTT
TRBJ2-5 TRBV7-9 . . CASSHEETQYF TGTGCCAGCAGCCACGAAGAGACCCAGTACTTC
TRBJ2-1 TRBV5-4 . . CASSLDPRGSLGYNEQFF TGTGCCAGCAGCCTTGACCCTAGAGGCAGCTTGGGATACAATGAGCAGTTCTTC
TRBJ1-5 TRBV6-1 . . CASSDNAVSNQPQHF TGTGCCAGCAGTGACAATGCAGTTAGCAATCAGCCCCAGCATTTT
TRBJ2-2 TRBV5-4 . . CASSLPKLGPSTGTGELFF TGTGCCAGCAGCTTGCCGAAATTGGGGCCCAGTACAGGGACCGGGGAGCTGTTTTTT
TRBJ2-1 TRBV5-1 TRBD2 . CASSSLGTSYNEQFF TGCGCCAGCAGCAGTCTCGGGACTAGCTATAATGAGCAGTTCTTC
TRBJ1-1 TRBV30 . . CAWGLLRGTEAFF TGTGCCTGGGGACTACTCCGGGGCACTGAAGCTTTCTTT
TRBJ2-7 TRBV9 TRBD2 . CASSVATGGYEQYF TGTGCCAGCAGCGTAGCAACGGGAGGATACGAGCAGTACTTC
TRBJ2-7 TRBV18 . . CASSPPSGYEQYF TGTGCCAGCTCACCACCGAGTGGCTACGAGCAGTACTTC
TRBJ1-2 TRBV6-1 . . CASSLDTVYGYTF TGTGCCAGCAGTCTGGACACCGTCTATGGCTACACCTTC
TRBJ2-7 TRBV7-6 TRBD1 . CASSFKDRVAEQYF TGTGCCAGCAGCTTCAAGGACAGGGTAGCCGAGCAGTACTTC
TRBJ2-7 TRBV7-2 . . CASSLLDRTYEQYF TGTGCCAGCAGCTTACTGGACAGAACCTACGAGCAGTACTTC
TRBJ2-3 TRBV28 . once CASSLGVRHNTDTQYF TGTGCCAGCAGTTTAGGGGTTAGGCACAACACAGATACGCAGTATTTT
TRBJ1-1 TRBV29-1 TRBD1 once CSVARDSTEAFF TGCAGCGTTGCTAGGGACAGCACTGAAGCTTTCTTT